This TCR beta chain was identified in a study of CD4 T cells in relation to SARS-CoV-2 and coronaviruses. Notes on this clone: Its antigen is not identified.

V shed 0 bases and J 10 bases; nucleotides not matched to a gene: 6. CDR1 and CDR2 (germline): MNHEY, SMNVEV (reference sequence). The CDR3 contains 15 residues. Libraries were prepared by immunoSEQ multiplex PCR; TCRdb keeps only in-frame clonotypes and omits some of them. The sample has 43,000 or so clones, around 79% seen once. Sequenced sample: naive CD4+ T cells from PBMCs, cultured in vitro. Specified subset: naive CD4+ T cells isolated by negative enrichment. This chain uses TRBV27 with TRBJ2-5; TRBD2 agrees at 12 bases. This TCR came from an adult with COVID-19. The DNA for the CDR3 is TGTGCCAGCAGTTTATCTCGGGCTAGCGGGAGGGACCAGTACTTC. Translation: CASSLSRASGRDQYF.